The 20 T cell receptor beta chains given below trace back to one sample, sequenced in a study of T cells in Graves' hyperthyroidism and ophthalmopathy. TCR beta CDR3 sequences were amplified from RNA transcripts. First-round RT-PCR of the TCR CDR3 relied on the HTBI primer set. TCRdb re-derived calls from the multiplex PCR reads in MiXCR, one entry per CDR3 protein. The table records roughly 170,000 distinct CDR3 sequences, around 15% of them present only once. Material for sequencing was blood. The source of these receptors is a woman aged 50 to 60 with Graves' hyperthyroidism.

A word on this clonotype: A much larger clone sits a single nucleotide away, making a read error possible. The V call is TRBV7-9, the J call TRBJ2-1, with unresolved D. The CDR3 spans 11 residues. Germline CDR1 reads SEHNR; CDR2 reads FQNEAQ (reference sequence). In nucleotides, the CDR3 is TGTGCCAGCAGCTACCACAATGGGCAGTTCTTC. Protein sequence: CASSYHNGQFF.

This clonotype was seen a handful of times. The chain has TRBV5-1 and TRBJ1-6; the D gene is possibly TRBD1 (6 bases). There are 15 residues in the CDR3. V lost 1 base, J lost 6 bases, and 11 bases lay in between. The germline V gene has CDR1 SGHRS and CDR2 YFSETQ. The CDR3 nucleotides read TGCGCCAGCAGCTTGAGCACAGGGATTAATTCACCCCTCCACTTT. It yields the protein CASSLSTGINSPLHF.

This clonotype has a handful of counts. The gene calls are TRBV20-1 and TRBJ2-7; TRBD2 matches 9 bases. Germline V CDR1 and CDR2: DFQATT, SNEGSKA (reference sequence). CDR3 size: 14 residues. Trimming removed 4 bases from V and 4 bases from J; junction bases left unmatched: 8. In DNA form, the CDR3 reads TGCAGTGCTAACTTAGCGGGGGCAGGATACGAGCAGTACTTC. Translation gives CSANLAGAGYEQYF.

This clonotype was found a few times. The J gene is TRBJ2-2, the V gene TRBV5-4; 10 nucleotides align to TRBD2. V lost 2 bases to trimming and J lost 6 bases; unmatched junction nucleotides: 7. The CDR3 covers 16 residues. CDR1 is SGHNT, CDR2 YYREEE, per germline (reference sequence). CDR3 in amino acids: CASSFDGTSGAGELFF. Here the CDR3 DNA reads TGTGCCAGCAGCTTTGATGGTACTAGCGGGGCCGGGGAGCTGTTTTTT.

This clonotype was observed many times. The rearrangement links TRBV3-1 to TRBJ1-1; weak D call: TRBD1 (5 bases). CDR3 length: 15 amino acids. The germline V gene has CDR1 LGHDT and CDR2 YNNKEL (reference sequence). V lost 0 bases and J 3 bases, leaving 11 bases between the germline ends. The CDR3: CASSQDLTGDTEAFF. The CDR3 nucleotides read TGTGCCAGCAGCCAAGACTTAACGGGGGACACTGAAGCTTTCTTT.

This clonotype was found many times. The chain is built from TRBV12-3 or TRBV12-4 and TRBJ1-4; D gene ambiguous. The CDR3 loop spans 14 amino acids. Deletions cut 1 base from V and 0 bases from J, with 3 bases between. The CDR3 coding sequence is TGTGCCAGCAGTTTAGGTGCAACTAATGAAAAACTGTTTTTT. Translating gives CASSLGATNEKLFF.

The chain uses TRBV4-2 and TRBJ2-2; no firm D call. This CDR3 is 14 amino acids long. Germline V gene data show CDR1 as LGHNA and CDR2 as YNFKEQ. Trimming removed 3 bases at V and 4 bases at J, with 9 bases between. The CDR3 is CASSHSEGTGELFF. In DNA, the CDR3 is TGTGCCAGCAGCCATTCAGAAGGCACCGGGGAGCTGTTTTTT.

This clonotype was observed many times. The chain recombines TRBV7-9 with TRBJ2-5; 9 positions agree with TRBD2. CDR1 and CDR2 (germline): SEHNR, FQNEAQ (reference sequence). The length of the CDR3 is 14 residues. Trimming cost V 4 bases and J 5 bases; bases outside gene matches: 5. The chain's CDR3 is CASSSGLAWETQYF. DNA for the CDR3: TGTGCCAGCAGCTCGGGACTAGCCTGGGAGACCCAGTACTTC.

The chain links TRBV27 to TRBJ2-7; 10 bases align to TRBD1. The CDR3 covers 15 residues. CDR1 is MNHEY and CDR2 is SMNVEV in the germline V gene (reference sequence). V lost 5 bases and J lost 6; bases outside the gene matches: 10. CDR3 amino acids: CASSPPGQGIAEQYF. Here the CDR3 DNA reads TGTGCCAGCAGTCCACCGGGACAGGGGATTGCCGAGCAGTACTTC.

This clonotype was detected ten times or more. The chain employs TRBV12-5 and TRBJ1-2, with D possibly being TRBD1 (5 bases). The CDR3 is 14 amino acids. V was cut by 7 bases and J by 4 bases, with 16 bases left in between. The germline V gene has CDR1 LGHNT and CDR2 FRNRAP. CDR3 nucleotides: TGTGCTAGTGACCCATGGGGCCGTATCTATGGCTACACCTTC. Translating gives CASDPWGRIYGYTF.

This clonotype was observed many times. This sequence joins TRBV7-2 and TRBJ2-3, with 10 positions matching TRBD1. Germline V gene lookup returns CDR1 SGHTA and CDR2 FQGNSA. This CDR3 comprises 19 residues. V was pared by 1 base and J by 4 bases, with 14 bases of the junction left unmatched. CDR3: CASSLGGTGAVGRADTQYF. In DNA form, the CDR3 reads TGTGCCAGCAGCTTAGGAGGGACAGGGGCCGTGGGAAGGGCAGATACGCAGTATTTT.

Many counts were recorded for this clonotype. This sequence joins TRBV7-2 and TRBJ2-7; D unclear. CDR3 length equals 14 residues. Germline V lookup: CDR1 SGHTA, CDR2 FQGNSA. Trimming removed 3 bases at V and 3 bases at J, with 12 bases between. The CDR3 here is CASSLPVAGYEQYF. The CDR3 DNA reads TGTGCCAGCAGCTTGCCAGTGGCTGGCTACGAGCAGTACTTC.

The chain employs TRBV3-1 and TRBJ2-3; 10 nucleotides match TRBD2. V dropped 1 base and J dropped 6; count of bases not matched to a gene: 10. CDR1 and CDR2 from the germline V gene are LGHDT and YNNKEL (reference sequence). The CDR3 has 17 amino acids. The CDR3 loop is CASSQGTSGISWDTQYF. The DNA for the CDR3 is TGTGCCAGCAGCCAAGGGACTAGCGGTATCTCGTGGGATACGCAGTATTTT.

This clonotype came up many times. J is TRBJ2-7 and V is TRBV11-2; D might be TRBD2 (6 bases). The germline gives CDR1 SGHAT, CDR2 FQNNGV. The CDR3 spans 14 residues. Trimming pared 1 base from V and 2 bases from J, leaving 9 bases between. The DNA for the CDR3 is TGTGCCAGCAGCTTAGCGGGGGTGGCCTACGAGCAGTACTTC. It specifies CASSLAGVAYEQYF.

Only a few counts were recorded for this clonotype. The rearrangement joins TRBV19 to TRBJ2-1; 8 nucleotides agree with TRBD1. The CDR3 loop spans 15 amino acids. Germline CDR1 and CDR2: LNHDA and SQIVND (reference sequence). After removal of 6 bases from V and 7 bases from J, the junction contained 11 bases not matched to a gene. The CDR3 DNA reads TGTGCCAGTAGGACTTCCGGGACAGGAGGTAATGAGCAGTTCTTC. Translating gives CASRTSGTGGNEQFF.

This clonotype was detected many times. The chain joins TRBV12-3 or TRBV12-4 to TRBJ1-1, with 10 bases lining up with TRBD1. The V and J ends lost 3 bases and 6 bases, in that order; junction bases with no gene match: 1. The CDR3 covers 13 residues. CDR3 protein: CASSFGQGAEAFF. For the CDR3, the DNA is TGTGCCAGCAGTTTTGGACAGGGGGCTGAAGCTTTCTTT.

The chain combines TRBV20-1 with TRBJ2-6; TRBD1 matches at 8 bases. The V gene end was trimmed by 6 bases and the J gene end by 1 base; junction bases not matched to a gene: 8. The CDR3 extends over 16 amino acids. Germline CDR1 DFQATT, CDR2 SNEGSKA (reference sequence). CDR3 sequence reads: CSATGGTGSGANVLTF. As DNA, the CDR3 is TGCAGTGCCACAGGGGGAACAGGGTCTGGGGCCAACGTCCTGACTTTC.

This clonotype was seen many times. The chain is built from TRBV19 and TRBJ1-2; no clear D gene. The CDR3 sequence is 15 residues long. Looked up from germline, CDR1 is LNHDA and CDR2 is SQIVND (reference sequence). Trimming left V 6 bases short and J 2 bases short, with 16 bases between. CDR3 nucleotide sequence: TGTGCCAGTAGGGTCGGGCCGGCGGCGAACTATGGCTACACCTTC. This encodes CASRVGPAANYGYTF.

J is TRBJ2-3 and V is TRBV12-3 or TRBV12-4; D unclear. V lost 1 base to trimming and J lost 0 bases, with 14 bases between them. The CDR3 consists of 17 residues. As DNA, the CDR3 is TGTGCCAGCAGTTTAGGTCGGCAGTCAACTAGCACAGATACGCAGTATTTT. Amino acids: CASSLGRQSTSTDTQYF.

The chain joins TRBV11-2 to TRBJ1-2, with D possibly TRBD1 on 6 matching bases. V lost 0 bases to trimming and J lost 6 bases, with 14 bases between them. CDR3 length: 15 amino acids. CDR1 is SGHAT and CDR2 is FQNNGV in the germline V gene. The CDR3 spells CASSLDRQDWDGYTF. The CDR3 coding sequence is TGTGCCAGCAGCTTAGATCGACAGGATTGGGATGGCTACACCTTC.